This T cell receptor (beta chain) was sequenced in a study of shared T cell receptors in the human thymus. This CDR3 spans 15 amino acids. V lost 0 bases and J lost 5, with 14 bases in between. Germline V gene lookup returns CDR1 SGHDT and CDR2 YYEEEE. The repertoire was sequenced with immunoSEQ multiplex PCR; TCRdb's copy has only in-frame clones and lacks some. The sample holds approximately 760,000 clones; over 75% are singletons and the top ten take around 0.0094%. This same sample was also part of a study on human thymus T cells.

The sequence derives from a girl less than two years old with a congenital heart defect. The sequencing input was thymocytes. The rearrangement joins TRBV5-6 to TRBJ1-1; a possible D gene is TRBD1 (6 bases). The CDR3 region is CASSLVSRGETEAFF. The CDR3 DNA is TGTGCCAGCAGCTTGGTGAGCAGGGGCGAAACTGAAGCTTTCTTT.